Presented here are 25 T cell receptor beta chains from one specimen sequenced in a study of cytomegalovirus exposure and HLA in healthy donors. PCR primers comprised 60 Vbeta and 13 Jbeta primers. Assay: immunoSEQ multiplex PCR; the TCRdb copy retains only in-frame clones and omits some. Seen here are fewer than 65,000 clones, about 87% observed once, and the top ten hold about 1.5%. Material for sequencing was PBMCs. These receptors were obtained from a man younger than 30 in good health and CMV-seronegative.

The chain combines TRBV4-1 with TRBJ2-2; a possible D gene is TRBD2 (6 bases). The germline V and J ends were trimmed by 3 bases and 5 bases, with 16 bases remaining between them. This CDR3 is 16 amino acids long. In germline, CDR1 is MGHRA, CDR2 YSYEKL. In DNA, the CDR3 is TGCGCCAGCAGCCAGAGGGGAGGCGCGGGGACCGGGGAGCTGTTTTTT. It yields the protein CASSQRGGAGTGELFF.

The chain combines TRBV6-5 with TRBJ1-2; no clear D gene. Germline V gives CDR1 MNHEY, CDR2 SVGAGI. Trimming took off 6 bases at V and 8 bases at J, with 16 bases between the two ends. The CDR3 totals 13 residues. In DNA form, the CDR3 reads TGTGCCAGCAGCCGGGATCCTCCCGAAGGCTACACCTTC. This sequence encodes CASSRDPPEGYTF.

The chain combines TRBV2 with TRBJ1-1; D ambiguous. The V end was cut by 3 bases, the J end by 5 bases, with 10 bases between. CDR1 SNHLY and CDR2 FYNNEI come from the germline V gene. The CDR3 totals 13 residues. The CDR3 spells CASSEEIRTEAFF. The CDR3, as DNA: TGTGCCAGCAGTGAGGAGATTCGGACTGAAGCTTTCTTT.

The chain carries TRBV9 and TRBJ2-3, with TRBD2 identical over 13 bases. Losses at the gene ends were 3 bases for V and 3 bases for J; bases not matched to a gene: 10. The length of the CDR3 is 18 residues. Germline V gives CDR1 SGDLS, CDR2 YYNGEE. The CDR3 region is CASSDGLGLAGETDTQYF. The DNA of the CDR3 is TGTGCCAGCAGCGATGGCCTCGGACTAGCGGGGGAAACAGATACGCAGTATTTT.

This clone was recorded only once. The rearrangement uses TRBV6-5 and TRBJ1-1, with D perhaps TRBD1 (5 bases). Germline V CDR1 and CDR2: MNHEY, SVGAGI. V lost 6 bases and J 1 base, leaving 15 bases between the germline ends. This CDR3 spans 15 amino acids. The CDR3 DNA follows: TGTGCCAGCAGCCCATCGCAGGGTCGGAACACTGAAGCTTTCTTT. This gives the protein CASSPSQGRNTEAFF.

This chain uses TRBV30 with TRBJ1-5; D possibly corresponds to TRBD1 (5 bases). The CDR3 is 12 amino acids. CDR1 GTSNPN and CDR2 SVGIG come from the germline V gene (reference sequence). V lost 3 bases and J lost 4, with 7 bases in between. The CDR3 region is CAWRRGNQPQHF. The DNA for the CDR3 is TGTGCCTGGAGGCGGGGGAATCAGCCCCAGCATTTT.

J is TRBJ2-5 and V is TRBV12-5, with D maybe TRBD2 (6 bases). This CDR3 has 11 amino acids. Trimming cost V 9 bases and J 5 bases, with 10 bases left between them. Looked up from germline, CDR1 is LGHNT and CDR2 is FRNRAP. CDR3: CASHGGETQYF. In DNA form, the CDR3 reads TGTGCTAGCCATGGGGGGGAGACCCAGTACTTC.

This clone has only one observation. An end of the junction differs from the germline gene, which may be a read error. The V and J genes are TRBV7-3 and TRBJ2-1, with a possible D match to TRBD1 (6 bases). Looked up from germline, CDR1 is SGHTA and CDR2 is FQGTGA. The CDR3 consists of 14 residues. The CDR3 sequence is CASRFRGSDNEQFF. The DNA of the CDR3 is TGTGCCAGCCGCTTTAGGGGGTCTGACAATGAGCAGTTCTTC.

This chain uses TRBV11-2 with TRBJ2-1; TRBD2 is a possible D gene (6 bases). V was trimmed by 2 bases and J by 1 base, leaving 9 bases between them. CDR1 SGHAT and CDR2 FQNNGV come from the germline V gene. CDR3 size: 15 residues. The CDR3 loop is CASSLWGESYNEQFF. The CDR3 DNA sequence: TGTGCCAGCAGCTTATGGGGGGAATCCTACAATGAGCAGTTCTTC.

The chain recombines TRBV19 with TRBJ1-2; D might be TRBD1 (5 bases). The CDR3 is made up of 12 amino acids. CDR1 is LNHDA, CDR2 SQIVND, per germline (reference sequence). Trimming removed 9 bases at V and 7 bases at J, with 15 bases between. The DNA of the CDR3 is TGTGCCAGCATGGGTCCGGACATTGGCTACACCTTC. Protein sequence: CASMGPDIGYTF. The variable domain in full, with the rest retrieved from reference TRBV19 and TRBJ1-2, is DGGITQSPKYLFRKEGQNVTLSCEQNLNHDAMYWYRQDPGQGLRLIYYSQIVNDFQKGDIAEGYSVSREKKESFPLTVTSAQKNPTAFYLCASMGPDIGYTFGSGTRLTVV.

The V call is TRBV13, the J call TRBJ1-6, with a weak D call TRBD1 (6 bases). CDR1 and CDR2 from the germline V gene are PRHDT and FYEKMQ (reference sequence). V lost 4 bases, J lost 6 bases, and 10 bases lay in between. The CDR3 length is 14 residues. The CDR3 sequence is CASSSGQTNSPLHF. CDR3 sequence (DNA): TGTGCCAGCAGCTCCGGACAGACTAATTCACCCCTCCACTTT.

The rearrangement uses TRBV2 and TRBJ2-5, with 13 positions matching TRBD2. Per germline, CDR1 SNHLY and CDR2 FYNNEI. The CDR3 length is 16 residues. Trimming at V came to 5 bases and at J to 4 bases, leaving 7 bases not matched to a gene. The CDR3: CASSTSGGAYRETQYF. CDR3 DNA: TGTGCCAGCAGTACTAGCGGGGGGGCTTACCGAGAGACCCAGTACTTC.

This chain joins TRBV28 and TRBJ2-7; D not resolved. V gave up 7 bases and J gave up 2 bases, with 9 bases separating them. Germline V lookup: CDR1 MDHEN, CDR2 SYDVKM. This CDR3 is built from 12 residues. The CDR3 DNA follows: TGTGCCAGCACTCACAGTACCTACGAGCAGTACTTC. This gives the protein CASTHSTYEQYF.

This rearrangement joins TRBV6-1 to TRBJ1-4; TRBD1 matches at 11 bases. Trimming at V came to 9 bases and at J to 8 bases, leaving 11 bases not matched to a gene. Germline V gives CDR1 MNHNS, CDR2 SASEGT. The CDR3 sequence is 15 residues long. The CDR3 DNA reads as TGTGCCAGTGATACCCGGGACAGGGGGAGGGAAAAACTGTTTTTT. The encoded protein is CASDTRDRGREKLFF.

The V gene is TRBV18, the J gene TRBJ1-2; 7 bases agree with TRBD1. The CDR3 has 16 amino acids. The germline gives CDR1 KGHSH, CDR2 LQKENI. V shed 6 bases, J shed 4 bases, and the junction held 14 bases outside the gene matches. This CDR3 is CASSPVGGRALYGYTF. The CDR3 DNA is TGTGCCAGCTCCCCCGTAGGGGGCAGAGCCCTCTATGGCTACACCTTC. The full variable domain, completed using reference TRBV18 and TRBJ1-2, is NAGVMQNPRHLVRRRGQEARLRCSPMKGHSHVYWYRQLPEEGLKFMVYLQKENIIDESGMPKERFSAEFPKEGPSILRIQQVVRGDSAAYFCASSPVGGRALYGYTFGSGTRLTVV.

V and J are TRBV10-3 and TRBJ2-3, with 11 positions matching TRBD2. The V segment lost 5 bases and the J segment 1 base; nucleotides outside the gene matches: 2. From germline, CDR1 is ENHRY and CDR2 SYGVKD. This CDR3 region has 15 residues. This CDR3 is CAISSGLAGTDTQYF. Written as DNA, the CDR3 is TGTGCCATCAGTTCGGGACTAGCGGGCACAGATACGCAGTATTTT.

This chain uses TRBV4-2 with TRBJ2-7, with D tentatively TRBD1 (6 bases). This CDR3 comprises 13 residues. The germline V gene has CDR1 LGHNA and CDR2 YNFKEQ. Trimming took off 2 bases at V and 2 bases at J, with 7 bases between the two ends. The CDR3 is CASSQTGTYEQYF. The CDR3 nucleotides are TGTGCCAGCAGCCAAACAGGGACCTACGAGCAGTACTTC.

The CDR3 DNA reads TGTGCCAGCAGCCAAGCGGGGGAAGAGACCCAGTACTTC. Its protein is CASSQAGEETQYF. The rearrangement links TRBV4-2 to TRBJ2-5; TRBD2 is a possible D gene (6 bases). Germline V gives CDR1 LGHNA, CDR2 YNFKEQ. The CDR3 has 13 residues. The germline V and J ends were trimmed by 1 base and 3 bases, with 6 bases remaining between them.

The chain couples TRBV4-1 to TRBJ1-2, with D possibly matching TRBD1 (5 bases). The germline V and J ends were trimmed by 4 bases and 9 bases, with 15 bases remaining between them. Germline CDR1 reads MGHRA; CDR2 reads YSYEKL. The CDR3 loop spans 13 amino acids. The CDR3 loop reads CASSPLPTESYTF. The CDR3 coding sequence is TGCGCCAGCAGCCCACTTCCGACAGAGAGCTACACCTTC.

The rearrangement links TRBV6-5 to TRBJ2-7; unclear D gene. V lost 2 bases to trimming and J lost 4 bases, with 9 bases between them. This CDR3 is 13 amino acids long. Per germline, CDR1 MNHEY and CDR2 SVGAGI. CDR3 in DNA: TGTGCCAGCAGTTACCTGGGCACTTACGAGCAGTACTTC. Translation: CASSYLGTYEQYF.

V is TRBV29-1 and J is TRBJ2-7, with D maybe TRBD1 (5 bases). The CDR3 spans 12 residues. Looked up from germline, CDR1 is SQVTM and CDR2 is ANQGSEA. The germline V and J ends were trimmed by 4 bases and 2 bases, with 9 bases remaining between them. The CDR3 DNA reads TGCAGCGTTGGCGACAGTCCCTACGAGCAGTACTTC. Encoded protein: CSVGDSPYEQYF.

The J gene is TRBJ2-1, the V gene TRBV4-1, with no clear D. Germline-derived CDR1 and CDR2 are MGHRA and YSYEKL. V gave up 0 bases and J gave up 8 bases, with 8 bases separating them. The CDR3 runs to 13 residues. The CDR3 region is CASSQEPLDEQFF. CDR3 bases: TGCGCCAGCAGCCAAGAACCGTTAGATGAGCAGTTCTTC.

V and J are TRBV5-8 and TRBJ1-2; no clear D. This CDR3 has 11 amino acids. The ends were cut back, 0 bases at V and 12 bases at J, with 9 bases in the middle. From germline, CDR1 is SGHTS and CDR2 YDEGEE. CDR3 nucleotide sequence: TGTGCCAGCAGCTTGGGGCAGGCAGACACCTTC. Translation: CASSLGQADTF.

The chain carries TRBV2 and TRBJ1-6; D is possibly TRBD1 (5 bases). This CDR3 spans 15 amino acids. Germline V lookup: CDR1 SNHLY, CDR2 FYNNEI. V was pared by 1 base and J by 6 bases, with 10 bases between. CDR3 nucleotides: TGTGCCAGCAGTGAAGGGACAACGGTTAATTCACCCCTCCACTTT. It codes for CASSEGTTVNSPLHF.

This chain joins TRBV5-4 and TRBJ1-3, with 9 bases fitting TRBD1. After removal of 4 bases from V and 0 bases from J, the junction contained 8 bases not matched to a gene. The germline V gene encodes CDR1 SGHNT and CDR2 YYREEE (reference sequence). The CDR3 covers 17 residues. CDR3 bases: TGTGCCAGCAGCCCATTTTCACAGGGGGCCTCTGGAAACACCATATATTTT. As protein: CASSPFSQGASGNTIYF.